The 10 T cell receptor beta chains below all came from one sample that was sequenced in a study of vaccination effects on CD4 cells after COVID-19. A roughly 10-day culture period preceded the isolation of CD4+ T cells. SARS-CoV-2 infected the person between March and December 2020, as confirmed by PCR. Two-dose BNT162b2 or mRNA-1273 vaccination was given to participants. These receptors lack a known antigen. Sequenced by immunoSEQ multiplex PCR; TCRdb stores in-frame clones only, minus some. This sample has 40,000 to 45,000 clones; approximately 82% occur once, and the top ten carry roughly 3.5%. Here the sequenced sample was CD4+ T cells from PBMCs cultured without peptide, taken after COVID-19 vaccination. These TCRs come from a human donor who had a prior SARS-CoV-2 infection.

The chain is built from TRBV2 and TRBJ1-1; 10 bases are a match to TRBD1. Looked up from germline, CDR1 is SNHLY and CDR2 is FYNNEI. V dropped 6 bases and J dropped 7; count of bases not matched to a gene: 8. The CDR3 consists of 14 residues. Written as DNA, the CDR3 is TGTGCCAGCAGAGGGACAGGGGAGAGTAGTGAAGCTTTCTTT. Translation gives CASRGTGESSEAFF.

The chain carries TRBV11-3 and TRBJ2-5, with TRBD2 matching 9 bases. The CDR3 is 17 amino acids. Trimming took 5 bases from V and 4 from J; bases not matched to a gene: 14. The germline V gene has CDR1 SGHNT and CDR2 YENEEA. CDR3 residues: CASSPAVAGGLGETQYF. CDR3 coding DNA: TGTGCCAGCAGCCCGGCCGTCGCGGGAGGGCTGGGAGAGACCCAGTACTTC. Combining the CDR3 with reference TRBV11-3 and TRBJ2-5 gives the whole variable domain EAGVVQSPRYKIIEKKQPVAFWCNPISGHNTLYWYLQNLGQGPELLIRYENEEAVDDSQLPKDRFSAERLKGVDSTLKIQPAELGDSAVYLCASSPAVAGGLGETQYFGPGTRLLVL.

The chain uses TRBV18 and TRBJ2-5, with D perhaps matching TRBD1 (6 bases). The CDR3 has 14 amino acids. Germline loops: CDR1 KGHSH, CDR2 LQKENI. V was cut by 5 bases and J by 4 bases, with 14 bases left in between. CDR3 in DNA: TGTGCCAGCTCAGCACAGGGTCGGGGAGAGACCCAGTACTTC. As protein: CASSAQGRGETQYF. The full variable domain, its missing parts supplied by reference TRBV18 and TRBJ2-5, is NAGVMQNPRHLVRRRGQEARLRCSPMKGHSHVYWYRQLPEEGLKFMVYLQKENIIDESGMPKERFSAEFPKEGPSILRIQQVVRGDSAAYFCASSAQGRGETQYFGPGTRLLVL.

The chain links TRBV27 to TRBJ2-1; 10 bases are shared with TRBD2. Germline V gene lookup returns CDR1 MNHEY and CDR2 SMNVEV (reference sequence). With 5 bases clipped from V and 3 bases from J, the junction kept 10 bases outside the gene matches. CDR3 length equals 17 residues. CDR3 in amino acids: CASSLSTSGLDYNEQFF. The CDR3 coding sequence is TGTGCCAGCAGTCTTTCGACTAGCGGGCTGGACTACAATGAGCAGTTCTTC.

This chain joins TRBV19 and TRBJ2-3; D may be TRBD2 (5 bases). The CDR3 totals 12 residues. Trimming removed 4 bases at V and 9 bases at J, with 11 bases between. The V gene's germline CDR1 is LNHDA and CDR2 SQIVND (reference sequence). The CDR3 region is CASSNSGRTQYF. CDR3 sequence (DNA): TGTGCCAGTAGTAATTCGGGGAGAACGCAGTATTTT.

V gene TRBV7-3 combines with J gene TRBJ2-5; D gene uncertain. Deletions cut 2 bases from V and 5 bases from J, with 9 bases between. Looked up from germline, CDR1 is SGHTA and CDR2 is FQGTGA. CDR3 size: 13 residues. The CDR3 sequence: CASSLGSRETQYF. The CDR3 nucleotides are TGTGCCAGCAGCTTAGGATCCCGGGAGACCCAGTACTTC.

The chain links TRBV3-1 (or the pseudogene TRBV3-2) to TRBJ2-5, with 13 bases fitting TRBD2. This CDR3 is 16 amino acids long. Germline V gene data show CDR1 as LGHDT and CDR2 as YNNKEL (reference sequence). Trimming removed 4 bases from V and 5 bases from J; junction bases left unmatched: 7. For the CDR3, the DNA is TGTGCCAGCAGCCGAAAAGGGACTAGCGGGGTGGAGACCCAGTACTTC. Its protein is CASSRKGTSGVETQYF.

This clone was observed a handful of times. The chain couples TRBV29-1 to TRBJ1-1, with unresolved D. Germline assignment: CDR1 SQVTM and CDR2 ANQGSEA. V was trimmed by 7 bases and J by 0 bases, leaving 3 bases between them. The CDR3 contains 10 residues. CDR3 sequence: CSALNTEAFF. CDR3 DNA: TGCAGCGCTCTGAACACTGAAGCTTTCTTT.

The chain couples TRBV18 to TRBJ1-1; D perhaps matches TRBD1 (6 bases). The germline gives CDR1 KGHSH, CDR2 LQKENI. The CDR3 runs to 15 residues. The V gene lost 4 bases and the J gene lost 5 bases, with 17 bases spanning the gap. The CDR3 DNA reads TGTGCCAGCTCACGCCACCCGACAGGCGAGACTGAAGCTTTCTTT. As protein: CASSRHPTGETEAFF.

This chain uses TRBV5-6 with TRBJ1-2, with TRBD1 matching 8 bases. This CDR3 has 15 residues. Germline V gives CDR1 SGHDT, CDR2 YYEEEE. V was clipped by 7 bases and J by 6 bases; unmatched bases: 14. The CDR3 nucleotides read TGTGCCAGCGCGGGACAGGTTCCTATTTCGGATGGCTACACCTTC. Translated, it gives CASAGQVPISDGYTF.